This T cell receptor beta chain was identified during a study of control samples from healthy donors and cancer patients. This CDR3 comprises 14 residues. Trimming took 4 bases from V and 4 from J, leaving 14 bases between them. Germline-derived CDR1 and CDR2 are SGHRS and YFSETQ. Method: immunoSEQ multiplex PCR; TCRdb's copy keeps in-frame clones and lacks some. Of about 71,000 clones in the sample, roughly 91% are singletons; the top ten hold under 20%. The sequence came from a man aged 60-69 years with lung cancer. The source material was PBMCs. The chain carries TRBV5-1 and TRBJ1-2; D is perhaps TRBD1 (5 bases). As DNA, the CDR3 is TGCGCCAGCAGCCCCGGCGGGACCTCCTATGGCTACACCTTC. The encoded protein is CASSPGGTSYGYTF.